A selection of T cell receptor beta chains follows, all from one sample in a study of blood T cell repertoires in COVID-19. The table came from immunoSEQ multiplex PCR; TCRdb's copy has only in-frame clones and leaves some out. In the table there are just under 90,000 clones, about 88% of which are singletons. Sample: peripheral blood. Receptor source: a woman aged 80 or over with acute or convalescent COVID-19. Each CDR3 is given with its conserved first and last residue. A D gene is named only where the DNA matches it firmly. Clone size is stated in some rows and not others, as once, few, many or a class when expanded.

j_call v_call clone_size d_call cdr3_aa cdr3_nt
TRBJ1-2 TRBV9 once - CASSTQGNYGYTF TGTGCCAGCAGCACACAGGGAAACTATGGCTACACCTTC
TRBJ1-2 TRBV4-3 few TRBD1 CASSQDRQGALFNYGYTF TGCGCCAGCAGCCAAGATCGCCAGGGGGCGCTTTTTAACTATGGCTACACCTTC
TRBJ2-7 TRBV10-1 - TRBD1 CASNKPGQKYF TGCGCCAGCAACAAACCGGGACAGAAGTACTTC
TRBJ1-2 TRBV7-9 once - CASSSTGYNYGYTF TGTGCCAGCAGCTCGACAGGATATAACTATGGCTACACCTTC
TRBJ1-1 TRBV11-1 - - CASSLALQGEAFF TGTGCCAGCAGCTTAGCTCTCCAGGGTGAAGCTTTCTTT
TRBJ1-1 TRBV2 - - CASRTGQQNTEAFF TGTGCCAGCAGGACGGGACAACAGAACACTGAAGCTTTCTTT
TRBJ2-5 TRBV11-2 - - CASSPPTGGGETQYF TGTGCCAGCAGCCCACCAACGGGGGGCGGGGAGACCCAGTACTTC
TRBJ1-2 TRBV6-5 - - CASRTSGTTYGYTF TGTGCCAGCAGAACCTCCGGGACAACGTATGGCTACACCTTC
TRBJ2-2 TRBV18 once TRBD1 CASSPLGQGSNTGELFF TGTGCCAGCTCACCACTAGGACAGGGGTCGAACACCGGGGAGCTGTTTTTT
TRBJ2-3 TRBV7-2 - TRBD2 CASSISGNADTQYF TGTGCCAGCAGCATTAGCGGGAACGCAGATACGCAGTATTTT
TRBJ1-1 TRBV28 - - CASSPLGGSGEAFF TGTGCCAGCAGTCCCTTGGGCGGGTCGGGTGAAGCTTTCTTT
TRBJ2-6 TRBV5-5 - - CASSLRGPGANVLTF TGTGCCAGCAGCCTGCGGGGACCTGGGGCCAACGTCCTGACTTTC
TRBJ2-3 TRBV10-3 - - CAISEGQHTDTQYF TGTGCCATCAGTGAGGGACAACATACAGATACGCAGTATTTT
TRBJ2-3 TRBV15 - TRBD2 CATVHSWREGLGDTQYF TGTGCCACCGTCCACTCATGGAGGGAGGGCCTTGGAGATACGCAGTATTTT
TRBJ2-7 TRBV15 - - CATSLKDSSYEQYF TGTGCCACCAGTCTTAAGGACAGCTCCTACGAGCAGTACTTC
TRBJ1-1 TRBV5-1 once TRBD1 CASSLAPGTGSGTEAFF TGCGCCAGCAGCTTGGCCCCGGGGACAGGGTCTGGGACTGAAGCTTTCTTT
TRBJ1-2 TRBV2 once - CASSGSGGKTF TGTGCCAGCAGCGGTAGCGGGGGCAAGACCTTC
TRBJ2-1 TRBV6-5 - TRBD2 CASSSTSGSSHEQFF TGTGCCAGCAGTTCAACTAGCGGGAGTAGTCATGAGCAGTTCTTC
TRBJ2-4 TRBV11-2 once TRBD1 CASSLRTGLNIQYF TGTGCCAGCAGCTTAAGGACAGGGTTAAACATTCAGTACTTC
TRBJ2-1 TRBV4-3 - TRBD1 CASSPGQVYNEQFF TGCGCCAGCAGCCCGGGACAGGTTTACAATGAGCAGTTCTTC
TRBJ1-1 TRBV28 - TRBD1 CASNTQGSTEAFF TGTGCCAGCAATACACAGGGGAGTACTGAAGCTTTCTTT
TRBJ2-5 TRBV7-2 - - CASSLARVAETQYF TGTGCCAGCAGCTTAGCGAGGGTTGCAGAGACCCAGTACTTC